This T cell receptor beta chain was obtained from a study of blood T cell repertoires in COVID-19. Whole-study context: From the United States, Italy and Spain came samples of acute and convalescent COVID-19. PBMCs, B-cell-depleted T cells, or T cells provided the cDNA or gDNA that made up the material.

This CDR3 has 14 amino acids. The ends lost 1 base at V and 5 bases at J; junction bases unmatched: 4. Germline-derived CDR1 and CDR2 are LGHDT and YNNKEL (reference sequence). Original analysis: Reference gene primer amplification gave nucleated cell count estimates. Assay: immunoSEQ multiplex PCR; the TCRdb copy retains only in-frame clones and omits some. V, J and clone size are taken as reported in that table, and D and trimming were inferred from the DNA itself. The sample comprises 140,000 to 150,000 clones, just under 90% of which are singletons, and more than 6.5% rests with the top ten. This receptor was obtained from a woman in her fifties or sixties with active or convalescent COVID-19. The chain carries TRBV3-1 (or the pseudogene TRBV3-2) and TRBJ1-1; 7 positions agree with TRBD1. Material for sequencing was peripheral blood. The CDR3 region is CASSQAPGGTEAFF. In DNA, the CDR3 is TGTGCCAGCAGCCAAGCTCCAGGGGGGACTGAAGCTTTCTTT.